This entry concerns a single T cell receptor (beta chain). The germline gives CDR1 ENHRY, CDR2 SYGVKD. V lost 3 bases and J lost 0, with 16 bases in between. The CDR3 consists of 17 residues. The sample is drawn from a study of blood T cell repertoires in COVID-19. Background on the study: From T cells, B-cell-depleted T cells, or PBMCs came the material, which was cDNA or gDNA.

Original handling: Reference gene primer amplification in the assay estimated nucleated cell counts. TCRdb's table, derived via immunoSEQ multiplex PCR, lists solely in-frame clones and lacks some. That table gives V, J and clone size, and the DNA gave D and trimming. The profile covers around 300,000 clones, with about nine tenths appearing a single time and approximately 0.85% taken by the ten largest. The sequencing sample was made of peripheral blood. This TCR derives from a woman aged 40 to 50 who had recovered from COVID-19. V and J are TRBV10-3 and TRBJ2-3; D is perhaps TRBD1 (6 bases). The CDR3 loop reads CAISEPTTGTSTDTQYF. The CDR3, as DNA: TGTGCCATCAGTGAACCCACTACAGGGACCAGCACAGATACGCAGTATTTT.